This entry lists 32 T cell receptor beta chains sequenced from one sample in a study of Graves' ophthalmopathy and Graves' hyperthyroidism. The study amplified TCR beta CDR3 regions using RNA transcripts. A first-round RT-PCR used HTBI primers, followed by a second-round multiplex PCR. TCRdb processed the multiplex PCR reads anew with MiXCR; each CDR3 protein has one entry. This sample carries 580,000 or so distinct CDR3 sequences, 35% to 40% of them seen once, and the ten largest clones take about 4.1%. Sequencing was done on a sample of peripheral blood or thyroid tissue (not recorded which). The receptors here all came from an adult man with Graves' hyperthyroidism.

J is TRBJ1-4 and V is TRBV7-8, with D possibly TRBD1 on 6 matching bases. The CDR3 totals 12 residues. Germline V gene data show CDR1 as SGHVS and CDR2 as FQNEAQ. The V and J ends lost 6 bases and 13 bases respectively, with 15 bases between them. CDR3 sequence reads: CASRTDRRTLFF. Here the CDR3 DNA reads TGTGCCAGCAGGACTGACAGGAGAACACTGTTTTTT. Supplemented by reference TRBV7-8 and TRBJ1-4, the full variable domain reads GAGVSQSPRYKVAKRGQDVALRCDPISGHVSLFWYQQALGQGPEFLTYFQNEAQLDKSGLPSDRFFAERPEGSVSTLKIQRTQQEDSAVYLCASRTDRRTLFFGSGTQLSVL.

The V and J genes are TRBV10-3 and TRBJ1-1; 9 nucleotides align to TRBD1. There are 13 residues in the CDR3. Germline V gene lookup returns CDR1 ENHRY and CDR2 SYGVKD. Losses at the gene ends were 8 bases for V and 1 base for J; bases not matched to a gene: 2. CDR3 protein: CAIGGQGNTEAFF. The CDR3 bases are TGTGCCATCGGGGGACAGGGGAACACTGAAGCTTTCTTT.

The table lists this clonotype with many counts. V is TRBV2 and J is TRBJ1-5, with TRBD1 matching over 7 bases. Looked up from germline, CDR1 is SNHLY and CDR2 is FYNNEI. V lost 3 bases to trimming and J lost 2 bases; unmatched junction nucleotides: 10. The CDR3 extends over 17 amino acids. Here the CDR3 DNA reads TGTGCCAGCAGTGATCTCCCCAGACAGGGCGGCAATCAGCCCCAGCATTTT. Its translation is CASSDLPRQGGNQPQHF.

On this clonotype: The final CDR3 position lacks the conserved phenylalanine or tryptophan, pointing to a likely read error. V gene TRBV5-1 combines with J gene TRBJ1-1; unclear D gene. Germline CDR1 is SGHRS and CDR2 is YFSETQ. This CDR3 comprises 13 residues. With 1 base removed from V and 5 bases from J, the gap between germline ends came to 9 bases. CDR3 sequence (DNA): TGCGCCAGCAGCTTGCCGGGAGGGACTGAAGCTTTCCTT. It yields the protein CASSLPGGTEAFL.

The V gene is TRBV28, the J gene TRBJ2-7, with D perhaps being TRBD1 or TRBD2 (7 bases each). Germline CDR1 MDHEN, CDR2 SYDVKM. The CDR3 consists of 14 residues. The V gene lost 7 bases and the J gene lost 3 bases, with 16 bases spanning the gap. The DNA for the CDR3 is TGTGCCAGCAATTCAGGGGGGGTGGACTACGAGCAGTACTTC. It yields the protein CASNSGGVDYEQYF.

Comment on this clonotype: One junction end disagrees with the germline gene, perhaps due to a read error. The gene calls are TRBV7-9 and TRBJ2-7, with TRBD1 matching 9 bases. Germline CDR1 reads SEHNR; CDR2 reads FQNEAQ (reference sequence). CDR3 size: 18 residues. The DNA of the CDR3 is TGTGCCAGCAGCCTGGGACAGGGAGCGTTGGGACGTTCCTACGAGCAGTGCTTC. This encodes CASSLGQGALGRSYEQCF.

The chain uses TRBV7-8 and TRBJ2-1; weak D call: TRBD2 (6 bases). This CDR3 contains 15 residues. Trimming removed 3 bases from V and 7 bases from J, with 16 bases in between. The germline gives CDR1 SGHVS, CDR2 FQNEAQ. The CDR3 bases are TGTGCCAGCAGCTTGCCGGGACTGCCCGTGAATGAGCAGTTCTTC. Protein sequence: CASSLPGLPVNEQFF. Full variable domain (remainder filled in from reference TRBV7-8 and TRBJ2-1): GAGVSQSPRYKVAKRGQDVALRCDPISGHVSLFWYQQALGQGPEFLTYFQNEAQLDKSGLPSDRFFAERPEGSVSTLKIQRTQQEDSAVYLCASSLPGLPVNEQFFGPGTRLTVL.

The J gene is TRBJ1-1, the V gene TRBV7-9, with D tentatively TRBD1 (5 bases). CDR1 and CDR2 (germline): SEHNR, FQNEAQ (reference sequence). Trimming pared 2 bases from V and 7 bases from J, leaving 11 bases between. CDR3 length: 13 residues. The CDR3 protein is CASSLSQGGEAFF. The CDR3 DNA reads as TGTGCCAGCAGCTTAAGTCAGGGAGGTGAAGCTTTCTTT.

This clonotype was counted many times. This rearrangement joins TRBV5-1 to TRBJ1-2; D may be TRBD1 (6 bases). The CDR3 loop spans 13 amino acids. Germline lookup yields CDR1 SGHRS and CDR2 YFSETQ. V was pared by 4 bases and J by 4 bases, with 11 bases between. CDR3 bases: TGCGCCAGCAGCCCAAGGACAGCCTATGGCTACACCTTC. Translated, it gives CASSPRTAYGYTF. The full variable domain, rest sourced from reference TRBV5-1 and TRBJ1-2, is KAGVTQTPRYLIKTRGQQVTLSCSPISGHRSVSWYQQTPGQGLQFLFEYFSETQRNKGNFPGRFSGRQFSNSRSEMNVSTLELGDSALYLCASSPRTAYGYTFGSGTRLTVV.

CDR3 region: CASSSTGVSREKLFF. In nucleotides, the CDR3 is TGTGCCAGCAGCTCGACAGGGGTTTCTCGAGAAAAACTGTTTTTT. This chain connects TRBV7-9 to TRBJ1-4, with TRBD1 identical over 8 bases. With V trimmed by 4 bases and J by 8 bases, 9 bases remained unmatched. Per the germline V gene, CDR1 is SEHNR and CDR2 is FQNEAQ (reference sequence). This CDR3 contains 15 residues.

Remarks on this clonotype: At one end, the junction sequence differs from germline, possibly due to a read error. The V gene is TRBV10-2, the J gene TRBJ2-2; D possibly corresponds to TRBD1 (6 bases). The CDR3 is 18 residues long. Germline V gene data show CDR1 as WSHSY and CDR2 as SAAADI. DNA for the CDR3: TGTGCCAGCGAATCCCCCAACTCCGGCAGGGGTTTCACCGGGGAGCTGTTTTTT. Translation gives CASESPNSGRGFTGELFF.

CDR3 region: CASSYGQSGNTIYF. Written as DNA, the CDR3 is TGTGCCAGCAGTTACGGCCAGTCCGGAAACACCATATATTTT. The chain is built from TRBV6-5 and TRBJ1-3; D remains unclear. With 2 bases removed from V and 4 bases from J, the gap between germline ends came to 9 bases. Per germline, CDR1 MNHEY and CDR2 SVGAGI. The CDR3 length is 14 residues.

The chain links TRBV3-1 to TRBJ2-5, with 13 bases aligning to TRBD2. Germline V gene lookup returns CDR1 LGHDT and CDR2 YNNKEL (reference sequence). Losses at the gene ends were 5 bases for V and 5 bases for J; bases not matched to a gene: 5. CDR3 length: 15 residues. DNA of the CDR3: TGTGCCAGCAGCTTTACTAGCGGGAGGGAGGAGACCCAGTACTTC. Its protein product is CASSFTSGREETQYF.

Note on this clonotype: This may arise from a read error, as a much more abundant clone is one base away. The chain carries TRBV12-3 or TRBV12-4 and TRBJ1-6, with D unclear. V lost 1 base, J lost 9 bases, and 13 bases lay in between. The CDR3 contains 15 residues. The CDR3 bases are TGTGCCAGCAGTTTAGAGGGTCCGGTGGGTTCACCCCTCCACTTT. It translates to CASSLEGPVGSPLHF.

At least ten counts were recorded for this clonotype. The rearrangement uses TRBV3-1 and TRBJ2-7; possible D gene TRBD1, 6 bases. This CDR3 has 13 amino acids. CDR1 is LGHDT, CDR2 YNNKEL, per germline (reference sequence). Trimming shortened V by 1 base and J by 4 bases, and 8 bases separated the two germline ends. DNA for the CDR3: TGTGCCAGCAGCCAAGTTGGGACATACGAGCAGTACTTC. Protein product: CASSQVGTYEQYF.

This clonotype was seen only once. The CDR3 DNA reads as TGTGCCAGTAGTATACAAGGGGGCAGGGGAACTGGCTACACCTTC. Translation gives CASSIQGGRGTGYTF. The gene calls are TRBV19 and TRBJ1-2; TRBD1 agrees at 7 bases. This CDR3 region has 15 residues. Germline V gives CDR1 LNHDA, CDR2 SQIVND (reference sequence). V trimming: 2 bases; J trimming: 7 bases; junction bases outside the gene matches: 10.

In regard to this clonotype: At one boundary the junction diverges from the germline segment, which might be a read error. The J gene is TRBJ1-1, the V gene TRBV29-1; weak D call: TRBD1 (6 bases). This CDR3 is built from 13 residues. The germline CDR1 and CDR2 sequences are SQVTM and ANQGSEA. The CDR3 nucleotides are TGCAGCGTTGCGGGACACCAGAACACTGAAGCTTCCTTT. Protein product: CSVAGHQNTEASF.

This clonotype was picked up many times. The V and J genes are TRBV10-3 and TRBJ1-6; the D gene is possibly TRBD1 (6 bases). The V gene lost 4 bases and the J gene lost 7 bases, with 11 bases spanning the gap. Germline V gene data show CDR1 as ENHRY and CDR2 as SYGVKD. This CDR3 spans 14 amino acids. CDR3 region: CAISGTAGNSPLHF. DNA for the CDR3: TGTGCCATCAGTGGGACAGCTGGAAATTCACCCCTCCACTTT.

J is TRBJ1-6 and V is TRBV29-1; 7 bases align to TRBD1. Trimming removed 7 bases from V and 9 bases from J; junction bases left unmatched: 3. CDR3 length equals 11 residues. CDR1 is SQVTM, CDR2 ANQGSEA, per germline. DNA of the CDR3: TGCAGCGCAGGGGGAGGTTCACCCCTCCACTTT. Translated: CSAGGGSPLHF. Filled out from reference TRBV29-1 and TRBJ1-6, the complete variable domain reads SAVISQKPSRDICQRGTSLTIQCQVDSQVTMMFWYRQQPGQSLTLIATANQGSEATYESGFVIDKFPISRPNLTFSTLTVSNMSPEDSSIYLCSAGGGSPLHFGNGTRLTVT.

This clonotype was seen repeatedly, ten times or more. The J gene is TRBJ1-4, the V gene TRBV2; D is possibly TRBD1 (6 bases). The CDR3 is 14 amino acids. The V and J ends lost 6 bases and 4 bases respectively, with 12 bases between them. From germline, CDR1 is SNHLY and CDR2 FYNNEI. In DNA, the CDR3 is TGTGCCAGCAGGGAGCAGGGGAATAATGAAAAACTGTTTTTT. This codes for CASREQGNNEKLFF.

The V and J genes are TRBV3-1 and TRBJ2-7, with 7 bases fitting TRBD2. Germline CDR1 is LGHDT and CDR2 is YNNKEL (reference sequence). The CDR3 has 14 amino acids. V trimming: 3 bases; J trimming: 4 bases; junction bases outside the gene matches: 6. In nucleotides, the CDR3 is TGTGCCAGCAGCCATGCGGGAGTGGAATACGAGCAGTACTTC. As protein: CASSHAGVEYEQYF.

This clonotype was recorded many times. V gene TRBV13 combines with J gene TRBJ2-7; the match to TRBD1 covers 9 bases. V dropped 5 bases and J dropped 5; count of bases not matched to a gene: 10. From germline, CDR1 is PRHDT and CDR2 FYEKMQ (reference sequence). CDR3 length: 15 amino acids. The CDR3 DNA reads TGTGCCAGCAGCCCGTCCCGGGACAGGGACCACGAGCAGTACTTC. Amino acid sequence: CASSPSRDRDHEQYF.

J is TRBJ2-3 and V is TRBV20-1; 7 bases map to TRBD2. V was clipped by 2 bases and J by 2 bases; unmatched bases: 4. CDR1 DFQATT and CDR2 SNEGSKA come from the germline V gene (reference sequence). CDR3 size: 14 residues. The CDR3 coding sequence is TGCAGTGCTAGACGAGCGGGAAACACAGATACGCAGTATTTT. As protein: CSARRAGNTDTQYF.

This clonotype was seen a handful of times. The chain is built from TRBV6-1 and TRBJ1-2, with D maybe TRBD1 (6 bases). V was pared by 5 bases and J by 4 bases, with 17 bases between. The germline gives CDR1 MNHNS, CDR2 SASEGT. The length of the CDR3 is 15 residues. CDR3: CASSPPLQGPYGYTF. CDR3 bases: TGTGCCAGCAGTCCGCCCTTACAGGGCCCCTATGGCTACACCTTC.

This chain uses TRBV7-3 with TRBJ2-3, with TRBD2 identical over 14 bases. The CDR3 sequence is 20 residues long. Germline V gene sequence: CDR1 SGHTA, CDR2 FQGTGA. V lost 3 bases to trimming and J lost 3 bases; unmatched junction nucleotides: 14. CDR3 protein: CASSFTLPGLAGVNTDTQYF. DNA of the CDR3: TGTGCCAGCAGCTTCACGCTACCGGGACTAGCGGGAGTCAATACAGATACGCAGTATTTT.

The table lists this clonotype with many counts. CDR3 residues: CSVVGRGSEGYTF. The CDR3 bases are TGCAGCGTTGTGGGTAGGGGCTCGGAGGGCTACACCTTC. V and J are TRBV29-1 and TRBJ1-2; D is possibly TRBD1 (5 bases). Germline CDR1 SQVTM, CDR2 ANQGSEA. The CDR3 spans 13 residues. Between the trimmed V and J ends, which lost 4 bases and 8 bases, there was a span of 17 bases.

The chain recombines TRBV7-9 with TRBJ1-5; D may be TRBD1 (6 bases). V gave up 3 bases and J gave up 1 base, with 13 bases separating them. The CDR3 covers 16 residues. Germline CDR1 is SEHNR and CDR2 is FQNEAQ (reference sequence). CDR3 nucleotide sequence: TGTGCCAGCAGCTTGGGGGGCGTAGGAAGCAATCAGCCCCAGCATTTT. Its translation is CASSLGGVGSNQPQHF.

The CDR3 DNA sequence: TGTGCCAGCAGCTCCCCGGGAACTAGCACAGATACGCAGTATTTT. Translation: CASSSPGTSTDTQYF. The chain combines TRBV7-2 with TRBJ2-3; D perhaps matches TRBD2 (5 bases). Germline V gene lookup returns CDR1 SGHTA and CDR2 FQGNSA. V gave up 4 bases and J gave up 0 bases, with 11 bases separating them. The CDR3 runs to 15 residues.

The chain is built from TRBV7-3 and TRBJ2-2; 8 nucleotides agree with TRBD1. Germline V CDR1 and CDR2: SGHTA, FQGTGA. This CDR3 is built from 14 residues. The J segment lost 7 bases and the V segment lost 6 bases, leaving 7 bases of the junction unmatched. CDR3 protein: CASSLTGGYGELFF. The CDR3 DNA follows: TGTGCCAGCAGTCTAACAGGGGGTTACGGGGAGCTGTTTTTT. The complete variable domain, with remaining parts taken from reference TRBV7-3 and TRBJ2-2, reads GAGVSQTPSNKVTEKGKYVELRCDPISGHTALYWYRQSLGQGPEFLIYFQGTGAADDSGLPNDRFFAVRPEGSVSTLKIQRTERGDSAVYLCASSLTGGYGELFFGEGSRLTVL.

This clonotype was seen ten or more times. The V call is TRBV12-3 or TRBV12-4, the J call TRBJ1-1; no firm D call. V shed 5 bases and J shed 0 bases, with 7 bases lying between them. CDR3 length equals 13 residues. The CDR3 DNA is TGTGCCAGCAGTGAGGAGCTGAACACTGAAGCTTTCTTT. Translating gives CASSEELNTEAFF.

V gene TRBV7-2 combines with J gene TRBJ2-5, with TRBD2 identical over 14 bases. The length of the CDR3 is 19 residues. The J segment lost 4 bases and the V segment lost 1 base, leaving 11 bases of the junction unmatched. Germline V gene sequence: CDR1 SGHTA, CDR2 FQGNSA. The CDR3 is CASSLDGTSGSWIGETQYF. The CDR3 DNA reads as TGTGCCAGCAGCTTAGACGGGACTAGCGGGAGTTGGATCGGAGAGACCCAGTACTTC.

The table lists this clonotype with many counts. The rearrangement joins TRBV11-3 to TRBJ2-5; D is unclear. Trimming took 1 base from V and 5 from J, leaving 11 bases between them. Germline V gives CDR1 SGHNT, CDR2 YENEEA. The CDR3 totals 14 residues. CDR3 in amino acids: CASSLVRVGETQYF. For the CDR3, the DNA is TGTGCCAGCAGCTTAGTCCGAGTTGGGGAGACCCAGTACTTC.